The present TCR beta chain was sequenced within a study of blood T cell repertoires in COVID-19. Data came from immunoSEQ multiplex PCR; TCRdb stores just in-frame clones and leaves some out. The table records fewer than 250,000 clones, 85% of them present only once. This CDR3 is 16 amino acids long. With 4 bases clipped from V and 5 bases from J, the junction kept 4 bases outside the gene matches. The V gene's germline CDR1 is SGHTS and CDR2 YDEGEE. This TCR came from a woman aged 50 to 65 with acute COVID-19. J is TRBJ1-6 and V is TRBV5-8, with 12 bases matching TRBD1. Sample: PBMCs or T cells enriched from blood (not recorded which). The CDR3 sequence: CASSPGTGGNNSPLHF. The CDR3 DNA sequence: TGTGCCAGCAGCCCCGGGACAGGGGGCAATAATTCACCCCTCCACTTT.